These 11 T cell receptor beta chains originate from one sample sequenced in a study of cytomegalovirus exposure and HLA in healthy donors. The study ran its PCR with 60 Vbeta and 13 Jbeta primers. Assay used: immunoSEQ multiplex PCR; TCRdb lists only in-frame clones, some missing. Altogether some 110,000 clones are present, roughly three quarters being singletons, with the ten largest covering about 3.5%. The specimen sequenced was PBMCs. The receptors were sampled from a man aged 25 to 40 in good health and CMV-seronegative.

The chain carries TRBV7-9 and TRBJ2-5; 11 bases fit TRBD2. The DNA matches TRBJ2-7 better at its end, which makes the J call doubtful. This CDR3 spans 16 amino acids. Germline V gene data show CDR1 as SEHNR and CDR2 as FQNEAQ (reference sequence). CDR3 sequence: CASSLASGLAAYEQYF. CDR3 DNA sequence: TGTGCCAGCAGCTTAGCCTCGGGACTAGCGGCCTACGAGCAGTACTTC.

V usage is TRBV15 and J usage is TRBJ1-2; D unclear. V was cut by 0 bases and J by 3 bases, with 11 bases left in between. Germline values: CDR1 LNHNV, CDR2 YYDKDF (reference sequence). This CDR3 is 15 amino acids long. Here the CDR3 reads CATSREDTPHYGYTF. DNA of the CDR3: TGTGCCACCAGCAGAGAAGACACCCCCCACTATGGCTACACCTTC.

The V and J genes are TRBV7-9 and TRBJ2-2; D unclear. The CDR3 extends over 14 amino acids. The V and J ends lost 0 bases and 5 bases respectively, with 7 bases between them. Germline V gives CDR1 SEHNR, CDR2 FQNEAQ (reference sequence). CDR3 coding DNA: TGTGCCAGCAGCTTAGCTACAGTAACCGGGGAGCTGTTTTTT. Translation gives CASSLATVTGELFF.

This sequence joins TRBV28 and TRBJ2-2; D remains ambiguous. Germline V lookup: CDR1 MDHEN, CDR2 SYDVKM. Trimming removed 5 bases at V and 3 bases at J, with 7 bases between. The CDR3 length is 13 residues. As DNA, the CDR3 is TGTGCCAGCAGTCAACTTCACACCGGGGAGCTGTTTTTT. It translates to CASSQLHTGELFF. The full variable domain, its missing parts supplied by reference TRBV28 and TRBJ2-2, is DVKVTQSSRYLVKRTGEKVFLECVQDMDHENMFWYRQDPGLGLRLIYFSYDVKMKEKGDIPEGYSVSREKKERFSLILESASTNQTSMYLCASSQLHTGELFFGEGSRLTVL.

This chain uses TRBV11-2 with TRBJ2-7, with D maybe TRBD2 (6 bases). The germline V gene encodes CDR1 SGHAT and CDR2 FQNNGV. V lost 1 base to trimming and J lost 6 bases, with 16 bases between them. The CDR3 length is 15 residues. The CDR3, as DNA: TGTGCCAGCAGCTTAGGGCGGGGAATAGGGCGCGAGCAGTACTTC. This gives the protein CASSLGRGIGREQYF.

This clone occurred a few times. For the CDR3, the DNA is TGTGCCAGCTCACCCGGCGACAGGGGTGCCTACAATGAGCAGTTCTTC. Encoded protein: CASSPGDRGAYNEQFF. The chain uses TRBV18 and TRBJ2-1; 8 bases match TRBD1. Trimming at V came to 3 bases and at J to 2 bases, leaving 6 bases not matched to a gene. Germline assignment: CDR1 KGHSH and CDR2 LQKENI. The CDR3 has 16 residues.

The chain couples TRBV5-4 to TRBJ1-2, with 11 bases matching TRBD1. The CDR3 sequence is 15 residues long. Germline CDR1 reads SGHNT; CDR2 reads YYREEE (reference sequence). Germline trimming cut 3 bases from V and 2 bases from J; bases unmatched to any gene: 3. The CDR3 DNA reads TGTGCCAGCAGCTGGGGGGACAGGGGGAACTATGGCTACACCTTC. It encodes CASSWGDRGNYGYTF.

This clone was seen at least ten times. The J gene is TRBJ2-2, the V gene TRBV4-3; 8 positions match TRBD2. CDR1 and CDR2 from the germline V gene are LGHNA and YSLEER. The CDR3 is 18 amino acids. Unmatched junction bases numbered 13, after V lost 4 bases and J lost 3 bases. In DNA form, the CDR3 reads TGCGCCAGCAGCCCCTACCTACTAGCGGAAGGGGACACCGGGGAGCTGTTTTTT. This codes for CASSPYLLAEGDTGELFF.

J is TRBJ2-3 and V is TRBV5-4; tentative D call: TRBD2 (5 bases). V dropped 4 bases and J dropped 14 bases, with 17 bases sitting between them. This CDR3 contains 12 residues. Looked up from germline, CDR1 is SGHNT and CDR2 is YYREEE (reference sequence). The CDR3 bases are TGTGCCAGCAGCCTCTCCGAGGGCCGCCTGTATTTT. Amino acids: CASSLSEGRLYF.

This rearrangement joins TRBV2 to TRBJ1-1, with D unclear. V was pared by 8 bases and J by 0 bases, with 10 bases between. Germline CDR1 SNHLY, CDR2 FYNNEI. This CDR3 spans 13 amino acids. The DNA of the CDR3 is TGTGCCAGCCATGTAGACATGAACACTGAAGCTTTCTTT. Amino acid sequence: CASHVDMNTEAFF.

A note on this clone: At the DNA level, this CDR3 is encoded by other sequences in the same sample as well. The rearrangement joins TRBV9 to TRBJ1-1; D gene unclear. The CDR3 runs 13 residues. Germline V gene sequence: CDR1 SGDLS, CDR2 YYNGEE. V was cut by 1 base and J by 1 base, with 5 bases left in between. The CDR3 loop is CASSVSGNTEAFF. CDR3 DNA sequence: TGTGCCAGCAGCGTATCGGGGAACACTGAAGCTTTCTTT.